This T cell receptor (beta chain) was recorded in a study of beta chain features in type 1 diabetes. The wider study: Examination covered around 98 million sorted cells spanning all samples.

The germline CDR1 and CDR2 sequences are GTSNPN and SVGIG (reference sequence). This CDR3 contains 13 residues. Trimming removed 3 bases from V and 4 bases from J, with 11 bases in between. Expressed TCRB transcripts got sequenced, as all isolated RNA was reverse transcribed. Method: immunoSEQ multiplex PCR; TCRdb's copy keeps in-frame clones and lacks some. The repertoire holds hundreds of thousands of clones, with around 12% as singletons. V is TRBV30 and J is TRBJ2-3; maybe TRBD2 (5 bases). This sequence originates from a man aged 18 to 29 in good health. Specimen: naive CD4+ T cells from blood. CDR3 sequence reads: CAWRARRADTQYF. CDR3 in DNA: TGTGCCTGGAGAGCCAGGCGGGCAGATACGCAGTATTTT.